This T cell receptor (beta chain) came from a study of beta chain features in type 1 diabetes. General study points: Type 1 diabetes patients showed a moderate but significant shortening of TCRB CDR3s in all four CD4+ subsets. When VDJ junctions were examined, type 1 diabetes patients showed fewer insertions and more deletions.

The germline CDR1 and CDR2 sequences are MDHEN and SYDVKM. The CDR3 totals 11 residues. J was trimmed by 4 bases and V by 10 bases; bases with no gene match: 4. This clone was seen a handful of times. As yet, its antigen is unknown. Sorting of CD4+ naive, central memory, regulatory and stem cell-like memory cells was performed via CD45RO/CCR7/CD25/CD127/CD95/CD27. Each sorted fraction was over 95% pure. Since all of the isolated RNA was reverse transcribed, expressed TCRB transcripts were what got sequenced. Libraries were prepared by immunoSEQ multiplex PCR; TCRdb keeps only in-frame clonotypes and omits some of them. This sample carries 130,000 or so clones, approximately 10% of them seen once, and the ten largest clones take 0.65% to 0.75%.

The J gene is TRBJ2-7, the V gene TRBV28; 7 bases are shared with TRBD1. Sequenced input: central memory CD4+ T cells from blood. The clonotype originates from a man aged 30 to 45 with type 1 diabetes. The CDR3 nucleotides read TGTGCCACCGAGGGACAGTACGAGCAGTACTTC. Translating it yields CATEGQYEQYF.